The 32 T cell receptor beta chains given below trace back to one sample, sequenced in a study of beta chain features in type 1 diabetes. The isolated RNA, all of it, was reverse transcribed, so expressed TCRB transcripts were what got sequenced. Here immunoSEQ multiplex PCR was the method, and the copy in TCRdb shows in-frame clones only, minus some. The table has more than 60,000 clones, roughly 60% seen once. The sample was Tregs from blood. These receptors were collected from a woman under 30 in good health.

This CDR3 is CASKTGGVNQPQHF. The DNA of the CDR3 is TGTGCCAGTAAGACAGGGGGCGTCAATCAGCCCCAGCATTTT. The rearrangement uses TRBV19 and TRBJ1-5; 10 bases map to TRBD1. This CDR3 is 14 amino acids long. The germline V gene has CDR1 LNHDA and CDR2 SQIVND (reference sequence). Trimming cost V 7 bases and J 3 bases; bases outside gene matches: 3. The complete variable domain, with remaining parts taken from reference TRBV19 and TRBJ1-5, reads DGGITQSPKYLFRKEGQNVTLSCEQNLNHDAMYWYRQDPGQGLRLIYYSQIVNDFQKGDIAEGYSVSREKKESFPLTVTSAQKNPTAFYLCASKTGGVNQPQHFGDGTRLSIL.

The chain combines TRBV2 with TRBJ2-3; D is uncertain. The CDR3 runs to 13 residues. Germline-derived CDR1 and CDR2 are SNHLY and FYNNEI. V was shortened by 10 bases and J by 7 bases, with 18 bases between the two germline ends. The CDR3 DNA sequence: TGTGCCACCAGACCGGAGTGGTCAAATACGCAGTATTTT. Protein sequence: CATRPEWSNTQYF.

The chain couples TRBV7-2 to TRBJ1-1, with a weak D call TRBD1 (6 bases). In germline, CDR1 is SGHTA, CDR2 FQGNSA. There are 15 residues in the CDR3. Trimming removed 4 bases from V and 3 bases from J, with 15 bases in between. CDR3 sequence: CASSSQGTHHTEAFF. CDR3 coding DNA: TGTGCCAGCAGCTCGCAGGGGACCCACCACACTGAAGCTTTCTTT.

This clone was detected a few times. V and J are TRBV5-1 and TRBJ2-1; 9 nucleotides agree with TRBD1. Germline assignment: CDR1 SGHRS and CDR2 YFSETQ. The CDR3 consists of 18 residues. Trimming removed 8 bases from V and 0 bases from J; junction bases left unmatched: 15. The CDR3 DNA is TGCGCCAGTAACCCCGGGACAGGGAGGGAGAGCTCCTACAATGAGCAGTTCTTC. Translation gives CASNPGTGRESSYNEQFF.

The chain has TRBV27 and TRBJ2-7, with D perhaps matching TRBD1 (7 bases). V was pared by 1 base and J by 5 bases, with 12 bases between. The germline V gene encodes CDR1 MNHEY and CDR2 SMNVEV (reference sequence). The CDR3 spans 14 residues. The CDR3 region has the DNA TGTGCCAGCAGTTTATTTCGCAGGGGGGACGAGCAGTACTTC. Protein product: CASSLFRRGDEQYF.

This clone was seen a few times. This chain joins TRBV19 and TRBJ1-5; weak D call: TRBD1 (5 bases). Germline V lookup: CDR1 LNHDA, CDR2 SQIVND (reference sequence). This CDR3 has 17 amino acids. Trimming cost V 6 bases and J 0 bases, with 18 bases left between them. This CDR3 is CASSLKSTAYSNQPQHF. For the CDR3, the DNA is TGTGCCAGTAGCCTAAAATCGACAGCATATAGCAATCAGCCCCAGCATTTT.

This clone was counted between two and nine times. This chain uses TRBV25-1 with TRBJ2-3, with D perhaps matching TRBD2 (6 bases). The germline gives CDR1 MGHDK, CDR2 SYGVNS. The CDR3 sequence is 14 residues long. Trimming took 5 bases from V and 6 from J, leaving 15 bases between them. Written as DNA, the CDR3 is TGTGCCAGCAGTCTCGGCGGGGTCGGGGATACGCAGTATTTT. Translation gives CASSLGGVGDTQYF. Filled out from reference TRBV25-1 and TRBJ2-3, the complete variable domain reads EADIYQTPRYLVIGTGKKITLECSQTMGHDKMYWYQQDPGMELHLIHYSYGVNSTEKGDLSSESTVSRIRTEHFPLTLESARPSHTSQYLCASSLGGVGDTQYFGPGTRLTVL.

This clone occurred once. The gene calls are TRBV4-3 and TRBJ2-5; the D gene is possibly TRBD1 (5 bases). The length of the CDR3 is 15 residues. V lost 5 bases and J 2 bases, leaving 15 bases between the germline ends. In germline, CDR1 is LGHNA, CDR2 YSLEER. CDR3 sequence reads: CASSATVGAQETQYF. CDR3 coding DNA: TGCGCCAGCAGCGCCACGGTAGGGGCACAAGAGACCCAGTACTTC.

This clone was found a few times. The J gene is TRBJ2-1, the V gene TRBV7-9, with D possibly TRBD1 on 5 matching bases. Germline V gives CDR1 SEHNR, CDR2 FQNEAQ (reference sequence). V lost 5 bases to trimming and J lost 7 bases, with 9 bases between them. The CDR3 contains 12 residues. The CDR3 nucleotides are TGTGCCAGCAGCCAAGGGGCAAATGAGCAGTTCTTC. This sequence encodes CASSQGANEQFF.

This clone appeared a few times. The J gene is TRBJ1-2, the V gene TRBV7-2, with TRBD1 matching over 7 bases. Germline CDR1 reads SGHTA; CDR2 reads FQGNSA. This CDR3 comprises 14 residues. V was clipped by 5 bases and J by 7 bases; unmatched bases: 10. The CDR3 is CASSPGQYYGGYTF. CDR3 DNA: TGTGCCAGCAGCCCGGGACAGTACTATGGTGGCTACACCTTC.

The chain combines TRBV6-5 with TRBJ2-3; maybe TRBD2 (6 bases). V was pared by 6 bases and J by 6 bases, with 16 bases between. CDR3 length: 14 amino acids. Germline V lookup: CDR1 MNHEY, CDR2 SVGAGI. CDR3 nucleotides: TGTGCCAGCAGGACTAGATTAAGAGGTGATACGCAGTATTTT. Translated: CASRTRLRGDTQYF.

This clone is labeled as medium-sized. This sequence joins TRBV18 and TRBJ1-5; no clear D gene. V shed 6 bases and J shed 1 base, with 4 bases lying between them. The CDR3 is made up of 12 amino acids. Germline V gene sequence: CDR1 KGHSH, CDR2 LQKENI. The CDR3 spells CASSRSNQPQHF. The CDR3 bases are TGTGCCAGCTCGAGAAGCAATCAGCCCCAGCATTTT. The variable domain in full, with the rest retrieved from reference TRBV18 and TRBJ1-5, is NAGVMQNPRHLVRRRGQEARLRCSPMKGHSHVYWYRQLPEEGLKFMVYLQKENIIDESGMPKERFSAEFPKEGPSILRIQQVVRGDSAAYFCASSRSNQPQHFGDGTRLSIL.

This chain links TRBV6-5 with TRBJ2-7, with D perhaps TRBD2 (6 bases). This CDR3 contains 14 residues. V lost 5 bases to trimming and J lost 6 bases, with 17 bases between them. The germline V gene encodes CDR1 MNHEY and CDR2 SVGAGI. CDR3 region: CASSETRGGGEQYF. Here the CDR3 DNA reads TGTGCCAGCAGTGAAACCCGGGGAGGCGGCGAGCAGTACTTC.

DNA of the CDR3: TGTGCCAGCAGCCAAGGCGGGCAGAAGATCGGCGGGGAGCTGTTTTTT. Its protein product is CASSQGGQKIGGELFF. The rearrangement uses TRBV4-2 and TRBJ2-2, with D perhaps TRBD2 (5 bases). CDR1 is LGHNA and CDR2 is YNFKEQ in the germline V gene. This CDR3 spans 16 amino acids. V was clipped by 1 base and J by 7 bases, with 16 bases between them.

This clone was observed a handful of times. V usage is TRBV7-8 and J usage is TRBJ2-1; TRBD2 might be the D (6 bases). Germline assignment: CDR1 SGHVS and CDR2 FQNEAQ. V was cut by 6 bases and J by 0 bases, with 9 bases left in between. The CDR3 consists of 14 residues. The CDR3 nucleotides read TGTGCCAGCAGGGAGGGGCTCTCCTACAATGAGCAGTTCTTC. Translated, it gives CASREGLSYNEQFF.

The CDR3: CASSPRLAGTSNEQFF. The CDR3 region has the DNA TGTGCCAGCAGCCCCCGACTAGCGGGGACCTCCAATGAGCAGTTCTTC. The chain joins TRBV7-9 to TRBJ2-1, with 11 bases that match TRBD2. The CDR3 contains 16 residues. The ends lost 5 bases at V and 6 bases at J; junction bases unmatched: 9. The germline V gene has CDR1 SEHNR and CDR2 FQNEAQ (reference sequence).

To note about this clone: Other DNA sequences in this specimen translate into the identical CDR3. The CDR3 sequence: CASNSLHGIQETQYF. Written as DNA, the CDR3 is TGTGCCAGCAACTCCCTACACGGGATTCAAGAGACCCAGTACTTC. This sequence joins TRBV7-9 and TRBJ2-5; D is possibly TRBD2 (5 bases). Trimming took off 7 bases at V and 2 bases at J, with 17 bases between the two ends. Germline lookup yields CDR1 SEHNR and CDR2 FQNEAQ (reference sequence). There are 15 residues in the CDR3.

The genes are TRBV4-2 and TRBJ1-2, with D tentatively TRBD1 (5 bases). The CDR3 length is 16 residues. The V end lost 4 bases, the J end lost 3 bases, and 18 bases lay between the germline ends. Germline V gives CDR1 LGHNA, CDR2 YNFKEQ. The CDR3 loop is CASSPLGGGVDYGYTF. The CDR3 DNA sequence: TGTGCCAGCAGCCCCCTTGGCGGGGGAGTGGACTATGGCTACACCTTC.

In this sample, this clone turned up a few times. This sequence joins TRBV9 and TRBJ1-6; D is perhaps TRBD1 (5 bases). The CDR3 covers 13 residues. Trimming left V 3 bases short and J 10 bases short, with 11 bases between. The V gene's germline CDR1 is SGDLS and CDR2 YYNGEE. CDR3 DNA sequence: TGTGCCAGCAGCGGGCCGGGGGTGTCACCCCTCCACTTT. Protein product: CASSGPGVSPLHF.

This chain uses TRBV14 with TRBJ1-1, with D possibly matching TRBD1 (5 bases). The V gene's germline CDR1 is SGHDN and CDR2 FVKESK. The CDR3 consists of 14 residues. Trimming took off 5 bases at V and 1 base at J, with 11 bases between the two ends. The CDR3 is CASSEWGRNTEAFF. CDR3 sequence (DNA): TGTGCCAGCAGCGAATGGGGCCGGAACACTGAAGCTTTCTTT.

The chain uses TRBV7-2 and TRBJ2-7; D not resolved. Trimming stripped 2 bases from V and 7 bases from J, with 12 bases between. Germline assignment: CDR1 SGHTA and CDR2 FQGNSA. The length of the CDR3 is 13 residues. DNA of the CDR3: TGTGCCAGCAGCTTATCCCAGCGAGGTGAGCAGTACTTC. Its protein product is CASSLSQRGEQYF.

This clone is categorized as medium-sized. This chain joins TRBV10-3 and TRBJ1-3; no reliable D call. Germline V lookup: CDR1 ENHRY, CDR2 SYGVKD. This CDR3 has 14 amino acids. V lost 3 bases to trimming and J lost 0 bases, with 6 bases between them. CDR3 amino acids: CAISDPSSGNTIYF. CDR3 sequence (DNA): TGTGCCATCAGTGATCCTAGCTCTGGAAACACCATATATTTT.

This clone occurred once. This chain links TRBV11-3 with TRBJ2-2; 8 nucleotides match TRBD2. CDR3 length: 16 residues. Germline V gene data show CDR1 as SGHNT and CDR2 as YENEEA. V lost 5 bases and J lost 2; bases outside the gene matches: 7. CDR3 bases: TGTGCCAGCAGCCCCACAAGCGGGGGAAACACCGGGGAGCTGTTTTTT. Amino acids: CASSPTSGGNTGELFF.

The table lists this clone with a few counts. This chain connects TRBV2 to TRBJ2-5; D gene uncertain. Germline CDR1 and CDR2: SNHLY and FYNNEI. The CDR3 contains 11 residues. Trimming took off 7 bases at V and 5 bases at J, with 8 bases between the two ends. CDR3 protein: CASTRAETQYF. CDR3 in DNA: TGTGCCAGCACTAGAGCGGAGACCCAGTACTTC. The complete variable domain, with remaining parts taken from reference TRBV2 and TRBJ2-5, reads EPEVTQTPSHQVTQMGQEVILRCVPISNHLYFYWYRQILGQKVEFLVSFYNNEISEKSEIFDDQFSVERPDGSNFTLKIRSTKLEDSAMYFCASTRAETQYFGPGTRLLVL.

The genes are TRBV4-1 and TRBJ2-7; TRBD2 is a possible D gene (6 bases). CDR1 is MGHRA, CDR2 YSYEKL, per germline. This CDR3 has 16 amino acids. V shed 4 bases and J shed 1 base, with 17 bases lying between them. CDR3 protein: CASSPAFGGRSYEQYF. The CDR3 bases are TGCGCCAGCAGCCCCGCCTTCGGGGGTCGGTCCTACGAGCAGTACTTC.

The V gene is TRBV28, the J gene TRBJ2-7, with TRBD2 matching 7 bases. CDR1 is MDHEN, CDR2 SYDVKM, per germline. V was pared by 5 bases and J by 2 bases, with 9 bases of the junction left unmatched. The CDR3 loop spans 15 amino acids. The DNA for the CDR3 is TGTGCCAGCAGTCTCCCCGGGCGGGGGACCTACGAGCAGTACTTC. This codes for CASSLPGRGTYEQYF.

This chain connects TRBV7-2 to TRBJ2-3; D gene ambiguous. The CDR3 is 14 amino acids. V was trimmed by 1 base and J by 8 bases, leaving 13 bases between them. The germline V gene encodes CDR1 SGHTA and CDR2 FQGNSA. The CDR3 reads CASSLGVPPGTQYF. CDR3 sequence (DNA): TGTGCCAGCAGCTTAGGGGTGCCCCCGGGTACGCAGTATTTT.

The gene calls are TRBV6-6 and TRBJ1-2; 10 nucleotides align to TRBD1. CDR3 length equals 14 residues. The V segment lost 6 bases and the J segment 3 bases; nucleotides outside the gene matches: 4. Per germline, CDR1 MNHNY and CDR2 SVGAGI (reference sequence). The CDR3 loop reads CASRGQGTDYGYTF. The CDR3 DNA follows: TGTGCCAGCAGGGGACAGGGGACCGACTATGGCTACACCTTC.

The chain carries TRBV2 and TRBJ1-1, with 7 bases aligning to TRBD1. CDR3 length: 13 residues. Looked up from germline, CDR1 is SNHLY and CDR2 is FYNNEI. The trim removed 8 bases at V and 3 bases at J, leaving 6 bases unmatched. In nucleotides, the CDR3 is TGTGCCAGCTGGCCAGGGGGTGACACTGAAGCTTTCTTT. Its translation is CASWPGGDTEAFF.

The DNA for the CDR3 is TGTGCCAGCAGCTTGGATCAGGGGGCAACTGAAGCTTTCTTT. Translated: CASSLDQGATEAFF. The chain couples TRBV5-4 to TRBJ1-1; 8 bases agree with TRBD1. The germline gives CDR1 SGHNT, CDR2 YYREEE (reference sequence). Trimming cost V 0 bases and J 5 bases; bases outside gene matches: 3. The CDR3 loop spans 14 amino acids.

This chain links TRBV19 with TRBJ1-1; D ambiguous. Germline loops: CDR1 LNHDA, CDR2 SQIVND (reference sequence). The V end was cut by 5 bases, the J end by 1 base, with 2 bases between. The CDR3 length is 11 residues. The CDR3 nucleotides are TGTGCCAGTAGTCAGAACACTGAAGCTTTCTTT. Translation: CASSQNTEAFF.

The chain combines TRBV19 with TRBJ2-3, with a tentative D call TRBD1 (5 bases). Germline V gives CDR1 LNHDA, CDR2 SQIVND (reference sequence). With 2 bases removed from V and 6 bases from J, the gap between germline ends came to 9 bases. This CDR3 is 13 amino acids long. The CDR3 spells CASSIQGSDTQYF. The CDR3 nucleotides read TGTGCCAGTAGTATACAGGGTTCGGATACGCAGTATTTT.